The rows below give T cell receptor beta chains drawn from one sample of a study of T cell repertoires in cytomegalovirus infection. No antigen has been identified for these receptors. TCRdb re-analysed the reads in MiXCR, keeping a single row per CDR3 protein. Of about 310,000 distinct CDR3 sequences detected, roughly 25% appear once; the ten largest clones hold about an eighth. The sequenced sample was cultured PBMCs, obtained from culture after CMV antigen stimulation. Receptors originate from a human donor in good health (CMV status not recorded). Some clones in this sample may be carry-over from other donors' samples. The CDR3 runs from the conserved cysteine through the conserved F or W. Each record gives: D gene, clone size, J gene, V gene, CDR3 protein, CDR3 DNA. D genes are given only for firm matches. The listing skips clone size in some rows; elsewhere it reads once, few, many or a size class.

>TRBD1|.|TRBJ2-5|TRBV28
CASSQQGWAQYF
TGTGCCAGCAGCCAACAGGGGTGGGCCCAGTACTTC
>.|.|TRBJ1-3|TRBV27
CASSLQGGNTIYF
TGTGCCAGCAGTCTACAGGGCGGGAACACCATATATTTT
>.|.|TRBJ2-3|TRBV6-2/TRBV6-3
CASSRGLTTDTQYF
TGTGCCAGCAGCCGCGGACTAACCACAGATACGCAGTATTTT
>.|few|TRBJ2-5|TRBV19
CASSIGGSQETQYF
TGTGCCAGTAGTATAGGTGGCAGTCAAGAGACCCAGTACTTC
>TRBD1|.|TRBJ2-5|TRBV7-9
CASSITGGKTQYF
TGTGCCAGCAGCATTACAGGGGGGAAGACCCAGTACTTC
>.|many|TRBJ2-5|TRBV28
CASSLARLQETQYF
TGTGCCAGCAGTTTAGCCCGGCTCCAAGAGACCCAGTACTTC
>TRBD1|few|TRBJ1-5|TRBV7-9
CASSRTGAFYSNQPQHF
TGTGCCAGCAGCAGGACAGGGGCCTTTTATAGCAATCAGCCCCAGCATTTT
>.|few|TRBJ1-5|TRBV4-3
CASSQDTGTNQPQHF
TGCGCCAGCAGCCAAGATACAGGGACCAATCAGCCCCAGCATTTT
>.|.|TRBJ1-2|TRBV19
CASSIIGPQGSGDGYTF
TGTGCCAGTAGTATCATAGGCCCTCAGGGTTCTGGCGATGGCTACACCTTC
>TRBD1|few|TRBJ1-5|TRBV29-1
CSVARQGKESQPQHF
TGCAGCGTTGCCCGACAGGGGAAAGAAAGTCAGCCCCAGCATTTT
>TRBD1|many|TRBJ1-1|TRBV9
CASSGGTGKNTEAFF
TGTGCCAGCAGCGGAGGGACAGGGAAGAACACTGAAGCTTTCTTT
>.|few|TRBJ2-1|TRBV12-3/TRBV12-4
CASSPGQSNEQFF
TGTGCCAGCAGTCCGGGACAATCCAATGAGCAGTTCTTC
>.|.|TRBJ1-1|TRBV7-2
CASRDPGRVGTEAFF
TGTGCCAGCAGAGATCCTGGACGGGTTGGGACTGAAGCTTTCTTT
>TRBD1|few|TRBJ2-3|TRBV7-7
CATDIHRGSTDTQYF
TGTGCCACCGACATCCACAGGGGAAGCACAGATACGCAGTATTTT
>.|.|TRBJ1-1|TRBV6-1
CASTLDRWNTEAFF
TGTGCCAGCACTCTCGACAGGTGGAACACTGAAGCTTTCTTT
>.|.|TRBJ1-4|TRBV7-6
CASSLTVTNEKLFF
TGTGCCAGCAGCTTAACAGTAACTAATGAAAAACTGTTTTTT
>TRBD2|many|TRBJ2-1|TRBV10-3
CAISGLAGGENEQFF
TGTGCCATCAGTGGGCTAGCGGGAGGGGAGAATGAGCAGTTCTTC
>.|many|TRBJ1-1|TRBV6-1
CASSAWEEAFF
TGTGCCAGCAGTGCATGGGAGGAAGCTTTCTTT
>.|many|TRBJ2-2|TRBV7-3
CASSRDWNTGELFF
TGTGCCAGCAGCCGGGACTGGAACACCGGGGAGCTGTTTTTT
>TRBD1|few|TRBJ1-5|TRBV5-1
CASWPEGQSNQPQHF
TGCGCCAGCTGGCCGGAGGGACAGAGCAATCAGCCCCAGCATTTT